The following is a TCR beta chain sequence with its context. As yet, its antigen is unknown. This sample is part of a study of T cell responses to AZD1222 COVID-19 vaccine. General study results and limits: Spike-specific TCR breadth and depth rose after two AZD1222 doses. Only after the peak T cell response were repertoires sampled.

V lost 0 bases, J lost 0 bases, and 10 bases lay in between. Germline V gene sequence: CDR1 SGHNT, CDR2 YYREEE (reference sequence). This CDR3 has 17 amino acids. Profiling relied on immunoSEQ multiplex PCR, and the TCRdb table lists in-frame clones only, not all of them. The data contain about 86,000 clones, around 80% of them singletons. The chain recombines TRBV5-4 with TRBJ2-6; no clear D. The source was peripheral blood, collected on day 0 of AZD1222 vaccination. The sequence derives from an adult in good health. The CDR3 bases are TGTGCCAGCAGCTTGGGACTTGCCGACTCTGGGGCCAACGTCCTGACTTTC. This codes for CASSLGLADSGANVLTF.